The 20 T cell receptor beta chains below all came from one sample that was sequenced in a study of T-cell reconstitution after alpha-beta-depleted transplantation in children. TCRbeta library preparation incorporated unique molecular identifiers. TCRdb re-derived calls from the PCR reads in MiXCR, one entry per CDR3 protein. Among around 800,000 distinct CDR3 sequences, about 16% were seen once, and the ten largest hold 5%. Sequenced here: PBMCs, mostly from graft donor cells, sampled 360 days after TCRalphabeta/CD19-depleted stem cell transplant. The receptor set was obtained from a male patient between 10 and 17 years old who had a stem cell transplant for acute lymphoblastic leukemia, so the T cells may come from the graft donor.

The chain carries TRBV12-3 or TRBV12-4 and TRBJ2-4; either TRBD1 or TRBD2 may fit D (5 bases each). The CDR3 has 19 amino acids. The V end lost 10 bases, the J end lost 0 bases, and 28 bases lay between the germline ends. DNA for the CDR3: TGTGCCATCTGTTTTGGGGGAGAGCGGAACTTCTTAGCCAAAAACATTCAGTACTTC. Its protein is CAICFGGERNFLAKNIQYF.

CDR3 amino acids: CATSRDGQAGANVLTF. The CDR3 nucleotides are TGTGCCACCAGCAGAGATGGGCAGGCCGGGGCCAACGTCCTGACTTTC. J is TRBJ2-6 and V is TRBV15; D unresolved. V was shortened by 0 bases and J by 4 bases, with 10 bases between the two germline ends. The length of the CDR3 is 16 residues. The germline V gene encodes CDR1 LNHNV and CDR2 YYDKDF (reference sequence). Full variable domain (missing parts from reference TRBV15 and TRBJ2-6): DAMVIQNPRYQVTQFGKPVTLSCSQTLNHNVMYWYQQKSSQAPKLLFHYYDKDFNNEADTPDNFQSRRPNTSFCFLDIRSPGLGDTAMYLCATSRDGQAGANVLTFGAGSRLTVL.

This clonotype was counted only a few times. This chain links TRBV20-1 with TRBJ2-3; 16 bases agree with TRBD2. The V and J ends lost 6 bases and 2 bases, in that order; junction bases with no gene match: 5. In germline, CDR1 is DFQATT, CDR2 SNEGSKA (reference sequence). The length of the CDR3 is 16 residues. CDR3 nucleotides: TGCAGTGCGCCGGGACTAGCGGGAGGGATCACAGATACGCAGTATTTT. Its translation: CSAPGLAGGITDTQYF.

The CDR3 DNA reads as TGTGCCAGCAGTCGGTGGGGACAGGGGTTTATAGAGACCCAGTACTTC. This gives the protein CASSRWGQGFIETQYF. The chain combines TRBV6-1 with TRBJ2-5; TRBD1 matches at 10 bases. Trimming took 5 bases from V and 4 from J; bases not matched to a gene: 10. CDR3 length equals 16 residues. Germline V gives CDR1 MNHNS, CDR2 SASEGT.

The chain joins TRBV30 to TRBJ2-5; D is ambiguous. The germline CDR1 and CDR2 sequences are GTSNPN and SVGIG (reference sequence). The V gene lost 3 bases and the J gene lost 3 bases, with 17 bases spanning the gap. CDR3 length: 15 amino acids. The DNA for the CDR3 is TGTGCCTGGAGCCGCAGTCCCGGTTTGAAAGAGACCCAGTACTTC. Its protein is CAWSRSPGLKETQYF. Complete variable domain (other parts from reference TRBV30 and TRBJ2-5): SQTIHQWPATLVQPVGSPLSLECTVEGTSNPNLYWYRQAAGRGLQLLFYSVGIGQISSEVPQNLSASRPQDRQFILSSKKLLLSDSGFYLCAWSRSPGLKETQYFGPGTRLLVL.

The rearrangement joins TRBV29-1 to TRBJ1-1; perhaps TRBD1 as D (5 bases). This CDR3 is 13 amino acids long. CDR1 and CDR2 from the germline V gene are SQVTM and ANQGSEA. Trimming removed 6 bases at V and 6 bases at J, with 17 bases between. The CDR3 nucleotides are TGCAGCGTCTCCGACAGCGGGGGAGCTGAAGCTTTCTTT. It specifies CSVSDSGGAEAFF.

A few counts support this clonotype. The chain recombines TRBV7-2 with TRBJ2-2, with 10 bases that match TRBD1. Germline V gene sequence: CDR1 SGHTA, CDR2 FQGNSA. After removal of 5 bases from V and 6 bases from J, the junction contained 6 bases not matched to a gene. The CDR3 covers 15 residues. CDR3 protein: CASSRDRGRPGELFF. The DNA of the CDR3 is TGTGCCAGCAGCCGAGACAGGGGGCGACCCGGGGAGCTGTTTTTT.

This clonotype has just a few counts. CDR3 sequence reads: CAWSRVFQETQYF. The CDR3 region has the DNA TGTGCCTGGAGCAGAGTCTTTCAAGAGACCCAGTACTTC. The chain employs TRBV30 and TRBJ2-5, with D hard to call. CDR1 GTSNPN and CDR2 SVGIG come from the germline V gene (reference sequence). The CDR3 consists of 13 residues. V lost 3 bases and J lost 2, with 10 bases in between.

The chain links TRBV5-1 to TRBJ1-6; unclear D gene. CDR1 SGHRS and CDR2 YFSETQ come from the germline V gene. V lost 4 bases, J lost 5 bases, and 16 bases lay in between. The CDR3 spans 16 residues. The CDR3 protein is CASSAMSERNNSPLHF. CDR3 DNA sequence: TGCGCCAGCAGCGCCATGTCGGAGAGGAATAATTCACCCCTCCACTTT.

This clonotype was detected only a few times. The chain carries TRBV5-1 and TRBJ2-7, with TRBD2 as a possible D gene (6 bases). The V end lost 0 bases, the J end lost 4 bases, and 14 bases lay between the germline ends. Germline-derived CDR1 and CDR2 are SGHRS and YFSETQ. The CDR3 extends over 15 amino acids. The CDR3 DNA reads TGCGCCAGCAGCTTGGGCGGGACGGCCAAATACGAGCAGTACTTC. Protein: CASSLGGTAKYEQYF.

CDR3 loop: CASKEQGDSPLHF. CDR3 nucleotide sequence: TGCGCCAGCAAAGAGCAGGGAGATTCACCCCTCCACTTT. The V and J genes are TRBV10-1 and TRBJ1-6; tentative D call: TRBD1 (5 bases). Germline values: CDR1 WNHNN, CDR2 SYGVQD (reference sequence). V lost 7 bases to trimming and J lost 8 bases, with 12 bases between them. The CDR3 contains 13 residues.

This clonotype was seen more than once but under ten times. The V gene is TRBV20-1, the J gene TRBJ2-7; D remains ambiguous. Germline loops: CDR1 DFQATT, CDR2 SNEGSKA (reference sequence). The CDR3 extends over 14 amino acids. Trimming removed 5 bases from V and 0 bases from J, with 14 bases in between. Here the CDR3 DNA reads TGCAGTGCTCAATTAGGCTCTAGCTCCTACGAGCAGTACTTC. It specifies CSAQLGSSSYEQYF.

The CDR3, as DNA: TGCAGTGCTAGTACAGGGGCGGGGACCTACGAGCAGTACTTC. This codes for CSASTGAGTYEQYF. The chain combines TRBV20-1 with TRBJ2-7; D is possibly TRBD1 (7 bases). The CDR3 extends over 14 amino acids. V lost 3 bases and J 2 bases, leaving 14 bases between the germline ends. Germline V gene lookup returns CDR1 DFQATT and CDR2 SNEGSKA (reference sequence).

This chain joins TRBV12-3 or TRBV12-4 and TRBJ2-5; D call uncertain. V dropped 6 bases and J dropped 5 bases, with 10 bases sitting between them. CDR3 length equals 12 residues. CDR3 DNA: TGTGCCAGCAGACCGGATTCGGAGACCCAGTACTTC. This encodes CASRPDSETQYF.

The genes are TRBV20-1 and TRBJ2-7; D is undetermined. Germline assignment: CDR1 DFQATT and CDR2 SNEGSKA (reference sequence). The V gene lost 3 bases and the J gene lost 3 bases, with 15 bases spanning the gap. The CDR3 covers 14 residues. CDR3 sequence reads: CSASGSTFHYEQYF. In nucleotides, the CDR3 is TGCAGTGCTAGTGGGTCAACGTTCCACTACGAGCAGTACTTC.

This CDR3 is CASNPATAGVKQFF. CDR3 sequence (DNA): TGTGCCAGCAACCCGGCGACAGCGGGAGTGAAGCAGTTCTTC. V usage is TRBV7-9 and J usage is TRBJ2-1, with TRBD2 matching 8 bases. CDR3 length: 14 residues. The V gene end was trimmed by 7 bases and the J gene end by 11 bases; junction bases not matched to a gene: 13. Germline-derived CDR1 and CDR2 are SEHNR and FQNEAQ (reference sequence). The full variable domain, with the rest looked up from reference TRBV7-9 and TRBJ2-1, is DTGVSQNPRHKITKRGQNVTFRCDPISEHNRLYWYRQTLGQGPEFLTYFQNEAQLEKSRLLSDRFSAERPKGSFSTLEIQRTEQGDSAMYLCASNPATAGVKQFFGPGTRLTVL.

This chain links TRBV20-1 with TRBJ2-7; TRBD1 or TRBD2 may be the D gene (5 bases each). Germline CDR1 DFQATT, CDR2 SNEGSKA (reference sequence). V lost 6 bases to trimming and J lost 2 bases, with 14 bases between them. CDR3 length: 13 amino acids. CDR3 DNA: TGCAGTGCCCCGGGACGCGTAACCTACGAGCAGTACTTC. Encoded protein: CSAPGRVTYEQYF.

The chain has TRBV3-1 and TRBJ2-7; maybe TRBD2 (5 bases). The V gene's germline CDR1 is LGHDT and CDR2 YNNKEL (reference sequence). V gave up 1 base and J gave up 7 bases, with 11 bases separating them. The CDR3 has 13 amino acids. CDR3 in amino acids: CASSQVSVREQYF. CDR3 sequence (DNA): TGTGCCAGCAGCCAAGTTAGCGTGCGAGAGCAGTACTTC.

The chain has TRBV7-6 and TRBJ1-2; 7 bases match TRBD1. Germline lookup yields CDR1 SGHVS and CDR2 FNYEAQ. The ends lost 5 bases at V and 0 bases at J; junction bases unmatched: 9. The CDR3 runs 16 residues. The CDR3 nucleotides are TGTGCCAGCAGCAAGAGAGAGGGGGCCCCTAACTATGGCTACACCTTC. It codes for CASSKREGAPNYGYTF.

This clonotype was observed a handful of times. The V call is TRBV20-1, the J call TRBJ2-1; 8 bases match TRBD2. Germline V gives CDR1 DFQATT, CDR2 SNEGSKA (reference sequence). The CDR3 spans 14 residues. V trimming: 3 bases; J trimming: 4 bases; junction bases outside the gene matches: 5. This chain's CDR3 is CSASPGGGYNEQFF. The CDR3 DNA is TGCAGTGCTAGTCCCGGGGGGGGTTACAATGAGCAGTTCTTC.